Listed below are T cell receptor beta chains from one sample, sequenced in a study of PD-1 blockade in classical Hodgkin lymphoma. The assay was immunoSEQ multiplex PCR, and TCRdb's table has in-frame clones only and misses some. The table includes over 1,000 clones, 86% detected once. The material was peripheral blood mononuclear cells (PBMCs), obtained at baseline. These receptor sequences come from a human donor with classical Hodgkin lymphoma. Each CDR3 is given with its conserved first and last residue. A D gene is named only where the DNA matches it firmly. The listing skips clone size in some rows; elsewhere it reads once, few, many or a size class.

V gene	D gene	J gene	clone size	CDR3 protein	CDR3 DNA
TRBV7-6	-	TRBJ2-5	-	CASSFLRSSKRETQYF	TGTGCCAGCAGCTTCCTTCGATCCTCTAAGAGGGAGACCCAGTACTTC
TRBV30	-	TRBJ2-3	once	CAWRVKGPEDTQYF	TGTGCCTGGAGAGTTAAGGGGCCCGAAGATACGCAGTATTTT
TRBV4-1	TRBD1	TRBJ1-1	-	CASSRWTGGGTEAFF	TGCGCCAGCAGCCGGTGGACAGGGGGCGGAACTGAAGCTTTCTTT
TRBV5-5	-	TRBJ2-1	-	CASSYTGTLHTEQFF	TGTGCCAGCAGCTATACCGGGACTCTTCACACTGAGCAGTTCTTC
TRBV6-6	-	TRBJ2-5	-	CASRRGPGSETQYF	TGTGCCAGCAGGCGCGGTCCGGGGTCAGAGACCCAGTACTTC
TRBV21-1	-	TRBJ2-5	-	CASSKAGSLETQYF	TGTGCCAGCAGCAAAGCTGGTAGCTTAGAGACCCAGTACTTC
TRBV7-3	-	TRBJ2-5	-	CASSSGLAARETQYF	TGTGCCAGCAGCTCGGGACTTGCCGCCAGGGAGACCCAGTACTTC
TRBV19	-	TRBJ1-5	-	CASSIVDNQPQHF	TGTGCCAGTAGTATAGTGGACAATCAGCCCCAGCATTTT
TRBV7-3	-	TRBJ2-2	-	CASSRGTFANTGELFF	TGTGCCAGCAGCAGAGGGACATTCGCGAACACCGGGGAGCTGTTTTTT
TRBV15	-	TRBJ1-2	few	CATSRDRGRQAQGYTF	TGTGCCACCAGCAGAGATCGAGGTCGGCAGGCCCAGGGCTACACCTTC
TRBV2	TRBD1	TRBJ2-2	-	CASSQTGTGGHTGELFF	TGTGCCAGCAGCCAGACCGGGACAGGGGGTCACACCGGGGAGCTGTTTTTT
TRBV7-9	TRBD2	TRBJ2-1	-	CASSLGASGKNEQFF	TGTGCCAGCAGCTTAGGGGCTAGCGGGAAGAATGAGCAGTTCTTC
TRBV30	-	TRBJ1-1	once	CAWRPPTRTFF	TGTGCCTGGAGGCCCCCGACTCGGACTTTCTTT
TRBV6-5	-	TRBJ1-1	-	CASSYGRTTGNTEAFF	TGTGCCAGCAGTTACGGGCGGACTACGGGGAACACTGAAGCTTTCTTT
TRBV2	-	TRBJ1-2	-	CASSPGGGGYTF	TGTGCCAGCAGTCCGGGGGGAGGAGGCTACACCTTC
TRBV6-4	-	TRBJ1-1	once	CASSDSSRGTEAFF	TGTGCCAGCAGTGACTCGTCCAGGGGAACTGAAGCTTTCTTT
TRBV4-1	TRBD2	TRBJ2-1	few	CASSPLQTETSGRDNEQFF	TGCGCCAGCAGCCCCCTCCAGACAGAGACTAGCGGGAGGGACAATGAGCAGTTCTTC
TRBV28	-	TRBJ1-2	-	CASNIGGGYTF	TGTGCCAGTAATATCGGGGGGGGCTACACCTTC
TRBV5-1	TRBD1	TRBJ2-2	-	CASSLVRGLNTGELFF	TGCGCCAGCAGCTTGGTCAGGGGGCTAAACACCGGGGAGCTGTTTTTT
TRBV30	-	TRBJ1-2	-	CACLTPGSDYGYTF	TGTGCCTGTCTAACCCCCGGGAGTGACTATGGCTACACCTTC
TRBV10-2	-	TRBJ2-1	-	CASSPGSSSYNEQFF	TGCGCCAGCAGCCCGGGCTCAAGCTCCTACAATGAGCAGTTCTTC
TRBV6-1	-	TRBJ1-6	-	CASQPLGLPLHF	TGTGCCAGCCAGCCTCTCGGTTTACCCCTCCACTTT
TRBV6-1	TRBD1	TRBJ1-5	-	CASSVRQGHQPQHF	TGTGCCAGCAGTGTGAGACAGGGACATCAGCCCCAGCATTTT
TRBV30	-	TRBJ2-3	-	CAWRLGGTDTQYF	TGTGCCTGGAGGCTCGGGGGCACAGATACGCAGTATTTT
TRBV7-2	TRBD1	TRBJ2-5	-	CASSPPGTEETQYF	TGTGCCAGCAGCCCCCCCGGGACAGAAGAGACCCAGTACTTC
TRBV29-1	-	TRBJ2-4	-	CSVEGGRMGQNIQYF	TGCAGCGTTGAAGGCGGACGGATGGGCCAAAACATTCAGTACTTC
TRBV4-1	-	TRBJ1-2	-	CASSPAGTRTNYGYTF	TGCGCCAGCAGCCCTGCCGGGACAAGGACTAACTATGGCTACACCTTC
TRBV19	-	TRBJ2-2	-	CASSMGTGELFF	TGTGCCAGTAGTATGGGTACCGGGGAGCTGTTTTTT
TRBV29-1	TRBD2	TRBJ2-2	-	CSASGTSGRYTGELFF	TGCAGCGCCTCCGGGACTAGCGGGAGATACACCGGGGAGCTGTTTTTT
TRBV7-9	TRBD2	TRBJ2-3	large	CASSLASGTTDTQYF	TGTGCCAGCAGCTTAGCTAGCGGGACGACAGATACGCAGTATTTT
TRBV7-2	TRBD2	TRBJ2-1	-	CASSLGAPGLAGGEQFF	TGTGCCAGCAGCTTAGGGGCCCCGGGACTAGCGGGAGGTGAGCAGTTCTTC
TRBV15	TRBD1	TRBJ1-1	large	CATSRDRGVGTEAFF	TGTGCCACCAGCAGGGACAGGGGGGTGGGCACTGAAGCTTTCTTT
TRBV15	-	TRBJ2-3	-	CATRGGIFNTDTQYF	TGTGCCACCAGAGGAGGCATTTTCAACACAGATACGCAGTATTTT
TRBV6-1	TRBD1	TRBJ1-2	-	CASGAGGRIGYGYTF	TGTGCCAGCGGGGCAGGGGGCCGGATTGGCTATGGCTACACCTTC
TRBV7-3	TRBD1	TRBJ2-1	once	CASSLTGADRDKFF	TGTGCCAGCAGCTTAACGGGGGCAGACAGGGATAAGTTCTTC
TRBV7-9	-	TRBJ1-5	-	CASSSDVPPQHF	TGTGCCAGCAGCTCCGATGTCCCGCCCCAGCATTTT
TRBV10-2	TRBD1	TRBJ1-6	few	CASSGQGDNSPLHF	TGCGCCAGCAGTGGACAGGGGGATAATTCACCCCTCCACTTT
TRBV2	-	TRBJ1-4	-	CASSEALRAVTNEKLFF	TGTGCCAGCAGTGAAGCGCTTCGAGCAGTAACAAATGAAAAACTGTTTTTT
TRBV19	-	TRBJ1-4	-	CASSMRSLSGEKLFF	TGTGCCAGTAGTATGAGGTCCTTGTCAGGGGAAAAACTGTTTTTT
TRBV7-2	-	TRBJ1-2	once	CASSPKTGFGDGYTF	TGTGCCAGCAGCCCGAAAACAGGGTTCGGCGATGGCTACACCTTC
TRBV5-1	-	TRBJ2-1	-	CASSQGSAYNEQFF	TGCGCCAGCAGTCAGGGGAGCGCCTACAATGAGCAGTTCTTC
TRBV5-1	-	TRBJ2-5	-	CASSRGLRQETQYF	TGCGCCAGCAGCAGAGGTTTACGGCAAGAGACCCAGTACTTC
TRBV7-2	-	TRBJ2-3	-	CASSERWATDTQYF	TGTGCCAGCAGCGAACGGTGGGCGACAGATACGCAGTATTTT
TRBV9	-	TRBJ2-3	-	CASSVDPNTDTQYF	TGTGCCAGCAGCGTAGATCCGAACACAGATACGCAGTATTTT
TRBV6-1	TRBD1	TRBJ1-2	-	CASKGGANDYGYTF	TGTGCCAGCAAAGGGGGCGCAAACGACTATGGCTACACCTTC
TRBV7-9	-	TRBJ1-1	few	CASSRSTVMNTEAFF	TGTGCCAGCAGCCGTTCAACTGTGATGAACACTGAAGCTTTCTTT
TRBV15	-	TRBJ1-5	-	CATSRGPAGNQPQHF	TGTGCCACCAGCAGAGGCCCGGCAGGGAATCAGCCCCAGCATTTT